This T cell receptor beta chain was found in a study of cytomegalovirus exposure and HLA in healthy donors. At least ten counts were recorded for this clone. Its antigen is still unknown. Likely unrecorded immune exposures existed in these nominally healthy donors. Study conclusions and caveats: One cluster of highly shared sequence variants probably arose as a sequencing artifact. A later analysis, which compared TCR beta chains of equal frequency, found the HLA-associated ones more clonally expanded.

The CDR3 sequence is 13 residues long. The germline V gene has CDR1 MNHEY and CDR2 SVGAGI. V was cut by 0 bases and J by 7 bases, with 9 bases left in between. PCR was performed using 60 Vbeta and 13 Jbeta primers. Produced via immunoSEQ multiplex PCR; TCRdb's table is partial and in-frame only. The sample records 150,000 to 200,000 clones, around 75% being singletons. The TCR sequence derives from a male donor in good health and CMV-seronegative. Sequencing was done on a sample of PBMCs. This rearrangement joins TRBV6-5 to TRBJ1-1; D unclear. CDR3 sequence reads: CASSYSMRNEAFF. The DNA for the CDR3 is TGTGCCAGCAGTTACTCGATGAGGAATGAAGCTTTCTTT.